This TCR beta chain was retrieved from a study of cytomegalovirus exposure and HLA in healthy donors. Study observations and caveats: Presence/absence analyses assumed roughly uniform sequencing depth across donors. Researchers reportedly found TCR beta sequences accurately predicted most subjects' HLA-A and HLA-B alleles.

Germline V CDR1 and CDR2: SEHNR, FQNEAQ (reference sequence). The CDR3 totals 18 residues. In nominal health when sampled, donors likely had unrecorded immune exposures nonetheless. This clone has more than one count but fewer than ten. Antigen unknown. A read error may produce the germline difference seen at one junction end. 13 Jbeta primers and 60 Vbeta primers were used for the PCR. Repertoires were generated with immunoSEQ multiplex PCR, while TCRdb's copy carries only in-frame clones and drops some. The sample has over 100,000 clones, more than 75% seen once. The sequence was obtained from a woman between 40 and 55 years old in good health and CMV-seronegative. Sequenced material: PBMCs. This rearrangement joins TRBV7-9 to TRBJ2-2; tentatively, D is TRBD1 (6 bases). CDR3 bases: TGTTCCAGCAGCTTACCGACAGGTTCCCCGTCGTGGACCGGGGAGCTGTTTTTT. The encoded protein is CSSSLPTGSPSWTGELFF. The whole variable domain, remainder taken from reference TRBV7-9 and TRBJ2-2, is DTGVSQNPRHKITKRGQNVTFRCDPISEHNRLYWYRQTLGQGPEFLTYFQNEAQLEKSRLLSDRFSAERPKGSFSTLEIQRTEQGDSAMYLCSSSLPTGSPSWTGELFFGEGSRLTVL.